Listed below are T cell receptor beta chains from one sample, sequenced in a study of beta chain features in type 1 diabetes. This table comes from immunoSEQ multiplex PCR, and its TCRdb copy is limited to in-frame clones, with some not included. The sample contains under 500,000 clones, over 25% of which appear only once. The sample was naive CD4+ T cells from blood. All receptors derive from a man aged 18 to 29 in good health. Both conserved end residues are part of each CDR3. D genes are given only for firm matches. Size values are once, few and many counts, or a class for expanded clones, and some rows have none.

size	J	V	D	CDR3	DNA
.	TRBJ2-1	TRBV5-1	.	CASSLGAGSGNEQFF	TGCGCCAGCAGCTTGGGCGCAGGGTCAGGCAATGAGCAGTTCTTC
.	TRBJ2-4	TRBV11-2	.	CASRISGALAKNIQYF	TGTGCCAGCAGGATAAGCGGTGCCCTAGCCAAAAACATTCAGTACTTC
.	TRBJ2-7	TRBV5-1	TRBD2	CASGLAGTYEQYF	TGCGCCAGCGGACTAGCGGGAACCTACGAGCAGTACTTC
few	TRBJ2-7	TRBV29-1	TRBD2	CSVENPRASGSYEQYF	TGCAGCGTTGAAAACCCTAGGGCTAGCGGGAGCTACGAGCAGTACTTC
.	TRBJ2-3	TRBV9	.	CASRPTPTSTDTQYF	TGTGCCAGCAGACCGACTCCGACTAGCACAGATACGCAGTATTTT
.	TRBJ2-4	TRBV7-2	.	CASSLAQIAKNIQYF	TGTGCCAGCAGCTTAGCACAGATAGCCAAAAACATTCAGTACTTC
few	TRBJ2-2	TRBV9	TRBD2	CASSVAPGRGTGELFF	TGTGCCAGCAGCGTGGCTCCGGGGAGGGGCACCGGGGAGCTGTTTTTT
.	TRBJ2-1	TRBV4-3	.	CASSPTLAGEQFF	TGCGCCAGCAGCCCCACACTAGCCGGTGAGCAGTTCTTC
.	TRBJ1-1	TRBV18	TRBD1	CASSPPGQLRDTEAFF	TGTGCCAGCTCACCACCGGGACAGCTCAGGGACACTGAAGCTTTCTTT
few	TRBJ2-7	TRBV5-4	TRBD2	CASSLGLDYEQYF	TGTGCCAGCAGCCTGGGACTAGACTACGAGCAGTACTTC
few	TRBJ1-1	TRBV14	.	CASSHGTSINTEAFF	TGTGCCAGCAGCCACGGGACTTCCATTAACACTGAAGCTTTCTTT
.	TRBJ2-1	TRBV19	.	CASGRVIEQFF	TGTGCCAGTGGAAGGGTGATTGAGCAGTTCTTC
.	TRBJ2-5	TRBV5-5	.	CASSGDTMGTQYF	TGTGCCAGCAGCGGGGACACTATGGGGACCCAGTACTTC
few	TRBJ1-1	TRBV29-1	.	CSAMKPVNTEAFF	TGCAGCGCGATGAAACCCGTGAACACTGAAGCTTTCTTT
.	TRBJ2-7	TRBV7-2	.	CASSREVAVLYEQYF	TGTGCCAGCAGCCGCGAGGTAGCGGTACTCTACGAGCAGTACTTC
.	TRBJ2-7	TRBV9	.	CASSSRRFDEQYF	TGTGCCAGCAGCTCCCGGCGTTTTGACGAGCAGTACTTC
few	TRBJ2-5	TRBV5-1	.	CASSFEGPFGRTQYF	TGCGCCAGCAGCTTCGAGGGGCCCTTCGGTAGGACCCAGTACTTC
few	TRBJ2-1	TRBV5-1	.	CASSLAEGPNNEQFF	TGCGCCAGCAGCTTGGCGGAGGGCCCTAACAATGAGCAGTTCTTC
few	TRBJ1-2	TRBV7-9	.	CASSPNVSSRVYGYTF	TGTGCCAGCAGCCCCAACGTATCCAGCCGGGTGTATGGCTACACCTTC
few	TRBJ2-5	TRBV10-3	TRBD1	CAISEGQGAEETQYF	TGTGCCATCAGTGAAGGGCAGGGGGCTGAAGAGACCCAGTACTTC
.	TRBJ2-6	TRBV9	.	CASSVRTFPQASSGANVLTF	TGTGCCAGCAGCGTTCGTACATTCCCCCAGGCCAGCTCTGGGGCCAACGTCCTGACTTTC
.	TRBJ2-7	TRBV25-1	TRBD1	CASSTGGYEQYF	TGTGCCAGCAGTACAGGGGGCTACGAGCAGTACTTC
few	TRBJ2-7	TRBV5-1	TRBD2	CASSLISGAGHEQYF	TGCGCCAGCAGCTTGATATCGGGAGCGGGACACGAGCAGTACTTC
.	TRBJ1-1	TRBV7-2	.	CASSSDTNTEAFF	TGTGCCAGCAGCTCCGACACGAACACTGAAGCTTTCTTT
.	TRBJ1-4	TRBV7-8	.	CASSTSGWEKLFF	TGTGCCAGCAGCACTAGTGGATGGGAAAAACTGTTTTTT
few	TRBJ2-1	TRBV27	TRBD2	CASSQTGLAGVPEQFF	TGTGCCAGCAGCCAAACGGGACTAGCGGGAGTTCCCGAGCAGTTCTTC
.	TRBJ2-1	TRBV4-1	.	CASSQDQRDGWNEQFF	TGCGCCAGCAGCCAAGATCAACGGGATGGGTGGAATGAGCAGTTCTTC
few	TRBJ2-1	TRBV6-1	.	CASSIHREQFF	TGTGCCAGCAGTATACATAGGGAGCAGTTCTTC
.	TRBJ1-2	TRBV7-9	.	CASSFGVGYTF	TGTGCCAGCAGCTTCGGGGTTGGCTACACCTTC
.	TRBJ2-1	TRBV7-9	TRBD2	CASSLDGGTYNEQFF	TGTGCCAGCAGCCTGGACGGGGGGACCTACAATGAGCAGTTCTTC
.	TRBJ1-4	TRBV6-6	.	CASSYATSVGEKLFF	TGTGCCAGCAGTTACGCGACATCAGTTGGTGAAAAACTGTTTTTT
.	TRBJ2-7	TRBV28	.	CASGGGEQYF	TGTGCCAGCGGGGGCGGCGAGCAGTACTTC
few	TRBJ2-7	TRBV29-1	.	CSGGSQPYEQYF	TGCAGCGGCGGCTCCCAGCCCTACGAGCAGTACTTC
few	TRBJ1-1	TRBV30	.	CAWSVRVNTEAFF	TGTGCCTGGAGTGTACGAGTGAACACTGAAGCTTTCTTT
.	TRBJ2-7	TRBV7-2	TRBD1	CASSRDSPYEQYF	TGTGCCAGCAGCCGGGACAGCCCCTACGAGCAGTACTTC
.	TRBJ2-7	TRBV30	TRBD2	CAWSVLAAVYEQYF	TGTGCCTGGAGTGTACTAGCGGCAGTCTACGAGCAGTACTTC
.	TRBJ2-2	TRBV30	.	CAWRPFNTGELFF	TGTGCCTGGAGACCTTTTAACACCGGGGAGCTGTTTTTT
.	TRBJ2-5	TRBV5-1	TRBD1	CASSRDPSGGQETQYF	TGCGCCAGCAGCAGGGACCCTTCAGGGGGTCAAGAGACCCAGTACTTC
few	TRBJ1-2	TRBV13	.	CASSLPSYGYTF	TGTGCCAGCAGCCTCCCCAGCTATGGCTACACCTTC
.	TRBJ2-3	TRBV2	TRBD2	CASSEAPGLAGTDTQYF	TGTGCCAGCAGTGAAGCACCAGGACTAGCGGGCACAGATACGCAGTATTTT
.	TRBJ2-3	TRBV30	TRBD2	CAWRPAIAGVGHF	TGTGCCTGGAGGCCGGCGATAGCGGGGGTCGGGCATTTT
.	TRBJ2-5	TRBV9	.	CASSTRDGTFQETQYF	TGTGCCAGCAGCACCCGGGACGGTACCTTCCAAGAGACCCAGTACTTC
few	TRBJ2-1	TRBV19	TRBD2	CASSHPSGSLNEQFF	TGTGCCAGTAGTCATCCTAGCGGGAGTTTGAATGAGCAGTTCTTC
.	TRBJ2-3	TRBV29-1	.	CSVAGTSTDTQYF	TGCAGCGTAGCCGGGACTAGCACAGATACGCAGTATTTT
.	TRBJ2-6	TRBV4-2	.	CASSRNTGTGANVLTF	TGTGCCAGCAGCCGGAATACAGGGACTGGGGCCAACGTCCTGACTTTC
.	TRBJ2-7	TRBV4-2	.	CASSQDTTADPYEQYF	TGTGCCAGCAGCCAAGATACAACAGCGGACCCCTACGAGCAGTACTTC
few	TRBJ1-1	TRBV30	.	CAYTMWQGRTEAFF	TGTGCCTATACAATGTGGCAGGGAAGGACTGAAGCTTTCTTT
.	TRBJ1-3	TRBV9	.	CASSVAGTGNTIYF	TGTGCCAGCAGCGTAGCCGGGACTGGAAACACCATATATTTT
few	TRBJ2-2	TRBV4-3	TRBD1	CASSRGTGNTGELFF	TGCGCCAGCAGCCGCGGGACAGGGAACACCGGGGAGCTGTTTTTT